This TCR beta chain was obtained from a study of T cells in Graves' hyperthyroidism and ophthalmopathy. Participants, patients aged 18 to 65, had newly diagnosed hyperthyroidism with a duration under 2 months. Reasons for excluding patients were uncontrolled infection, other autoimmune disease, pregnancy or lactation. TCR beta CDR3 region amplification was performed from RNA transcripts. A set of HTBI primers served as the primers for a first-round RT-PCR of the TCR CDR3. TCRdb re-analysed the multiplex PCR reads in MiXCR, keeping a single row per CDR3 protein. The table has about 610,000 distinct CDR3 sequences, just over 45% seen once. Whole-study findings and limits: Progression to ophthalmopathy was predicted a median of 6.5 months early. Also found in blood were most expanded thyroid clonotypes above 0.001.

For this clonotype: The antigen is undetermined.

The sequence came from a woman between 18 and 29 years old with Graves' hyperthyroidism. Sequenced sample: peripheral blood or thyroid tissue (not recorded which).

CDR3 residues: CATSVEGHLNTEAFF. CDR3 nucleotides: TGTGCCACCAGCGTTGAGGGACATCTGAACACTGAAGCTTTCTTT. The chain carries TRBV24-1 and TRBJ1-1, with D tentatively TRBD1 (6 bases). The CDR3 length is 15 residues. Germline V gene sequence: CDR1 KGHDR, CDR2 SFDVKD. Trimming pared 7 bases from V and 0 bases from J, leaving 14 bases between.